These T cell receptor beta chains were read from a single sample in a study of CD8 T cells in Susac syndrome. One entry per CDR3 protein results from TCRdb running MiXCR on the immunoSEQ multiplex PCR reads. The table includes about 140,000 distinct CDR3 sequences, 95% detected once. The sequenced sample was CD4+ T cells from PBMCs. These receptors came from a human donor with Susac syndrome. The conserved cysteine and the conserved F or W are not part of the CDR3 here. Clone sizes are given selectively: once, few, many, or a class where the clone is expanded.

v_gene,abundance,CDR3aa
TRBV5-1,once,ASSMAANTEAF
TRBV13,-,ASNERGSYNEQF
TRBV7-2,-,ASSRDTQSYGYT
TRBV29-1,-,SVARTGGSEANVLT
TRBV30,-,AWSVGGLLSPEAF
TRBV29-1,-,SVIRDSYNEQF
TRBV12-3/TRBV12-4,-,ASRPRATNEKLF
TRBV29-1,-,SAGTSNTEAF
TRBV3-1,-,ASSRTTSGSYYEQY
TRBV4-3,-,ASSQGLGNTGELF
TRBV30,-,AWAGGSTEAF
TRBV7-2,once,ASSLVPDETQY
TRBV5-6,-,ASSLGQGGSNQPQH
TRBV4-1,-,ASSHPDRDQETQY
TRBV28,-,ASSPRDRGTEAF
TRBV1,once,TSSVRSDRGKAYTDTQY
TRBV30,-,AWSQSGLGQY
TRBV25-1,-,ASSDSGQPYEQY
TRBV12-3/TRBV12-4,few,ASSRGAGVYGYT
TRBV15,-,ATSRGQAKETQY
TRBV28,-,ASSSPGTYEQY
TRBV7-9,-,ASSLAPGAGRRTEAF
TRBV10-3,once,ATGERVRGETQY
TRBV24-1,-,ATSDLQANTDTQY
TRBV20-1,-,SARGDLKNEQF